This TCR beta chain was sequenced for a study of cytomegalovirus exposure and HLA in healthy donors. As for the study in general: Per a later analysis, the approximately 690 first-cohort and some 130 validation repertoires shared one platform.

The study, taken as a whole, reports: Specific recognition of CMV antigens was confirmed in vitro for a few chains (all CMV-associated).

Details on this clone: Its antigen is not identified.

Clones were read by immunoSEQ multiplex PCR, and TCRdb kept only the in-frame ones, dropping some. The sample records under 350,000 clones, approximately 86% being singletons. The validation cohort, a group of some 120 subjects, included the donors and was separate from the roughly 720-subject first cohort. Trimming stripped 1 base from V and 4 bases from J, with 7 bases between. Per the germline V gene, CDR1 is MGHDK and CDR2 is SYGVNS. The CDR3 is made up of 14 amino acids. The genes are TRBV25-1 and TRBJ2-2; D is unclear. The receptor was derived from a woman between 18 and 29 years old in good health and CMV-seronegative. The sample was PBMCs. This CDR3 is CASSEWPLTGELFF. CDR3 nucleotides: TGTGCCAGCAGTGAATGGCCCCTCACCGGGGAGCTGTTTTTT.